The entry below describes one T cell receptor (beta chain). This CDR3 is 17 amino acids long. V lost 4 bases to trimming and J lost 7 bases, with 22 bases between them. Germline V lookup: CDR1 SGHDN, CDR2 FVKESK. It was during active infection that Seattle patients were enrolled and then longitudinally followed. These data originate in a study of blood T cell repertoires in COVID-19. About the research overall: Samples taken during acute and convalescent COVID-19 were collected in the United States, Italy and Spain. In each case, the material was cDNA or gDNA derived from T cells, B-cell-depleted T cells, or PBMCs.

Under the authors' procedure: Counts of nucleated cells, estimated from reference gene primer amplification, were obtained. Data came from immunoSEQ multiplex PCR; TCRdb stores just in-frame clones and leaves some out. V and J calls and clone size are copied from that table; D and trimming were computed from the DNA. The sample has about 250,000 clones, around 89% seen once; the top ten hold roughly 6.7%. The chain joins TRBV14 to TRBJ1-4; maybe TRBD1 (5 bases). The material sequenced was peripheral blood. This receptor was identified in a woman aged 25 to 39 with COVID-19, enrolled during active disease. The CDR3 loop reads CASSRGEGWSGSEKLFF. The CDR3 DNA reads TGTGCCAGCAGCCGAGGGGAGGGGTGGTCCGGGAGTGAAAAACTGTTTTTT.